Sequencing of this T cell receptor (beta chain) was carried out in a study of CD8+CD57+ T cells in acquired aplastic anemia. Whole-study context: Sorted CD4+ and CD8+ cells yielded DNA averaging about 2.9 ug.

CDR3 size: 13 residues. The germline V and J ends were trimmed by 6 bases and 12 bases, with 18 bases remaining between them. Looked up from germline, CDR1 is MNHNS and CDR2 is SASEGT. Findings of the study overall: There were over 25 CD8+ CDR3 sequences that occurred in both patients and controls.

Genomic DNA served as template for TCR beta VDJ and CDR3 profiling. TCRdb redid the calling of the reads with MiXCR, one entry per CDR3 protein. This sample has 170,000 or so distinct CDR3 sequences, with about 48% found just once. Sequencing involved patients with CD8+CD57+ cell expansion previously shown by flow cytometry. Each patient carried a diagnosis of severe acquired aplastic anemia. The study sampled blood from patients who had received no therapy. The table lists this clonotype with many counts. The antigen remains undetermined. The chain is built from TRBV6-1 and TRBJ2-1; D might be TRBD1 or TRBD2, each matching 6 bases. The clonotype comes from a human donor with aplastic anemia. Sequenced input: sorted CD4+, CD8+, or CD8+CD57+ T cells (not recorded which) from PBMCs. The CDR3 spells CASSLTPGARQFF. Written as DNA, the CDR3 is TGTGCCAGCAGCCTTACCCCGGGGGCCCGGCAGTTCTTC.